One and the same sample provided the 21 T cell receptor beta chains below, sequenced in a study of cytomegalovirus exposure and HLA in healthy donors. 60 Vbeta and 13 Jbeta primers were used in PCR. Some clones are missing from TCRdb's copy, which holds only in-frame ones; the method was immunoSEQ multiplex PCR. The table lists tens of thousands of clones, approximately 71% of them singletons. The specimen was PBMCs. These TCRs come from a man aged 50-59 years in good health and CMV-seronegative.

The chain is built from TRBV2 and TRBJ2-3; TRBD2 matches 12 bases. CDR1 and CDR2 from the germline V gene are SNHLY and FYNNEI. This CDR3 has 17 amino acids. Trimming took 3 bases from V and 0 from J; bases not matched to a gene: 4. The CDR3 spells CASSERLAGDSTDTQYF. The CDR3 DNA follows: TGTGCCAGCAGTGAGAGACTAGCGGGGGATAGCACAGATACGCAGTATTTT. The whole variable domain, filled in from reference TRBV2 and TRBJ2-3, reads EPEVTQTPSHQVTQMGQEVILRCVPISNHLYFYWYRQILGQKVEFLVSFYNNEISEKSEIFDDQFSVERPDGSNFTLKIRSTKLEDSAMYFCASSERLAGDSTDTQYFGPGTRLTVL.

The sample holds a few counts of this clone. This chain connects TRBV10-2 to TRBJ1-5, with D hard to call. This CDR3 is built from 19 residues. Germline V gene sequence: CDR1 WSHSY, CDR2 SAAADI. V lost 6 bases and J 0 bases, leaving 24 bases between the germline ends. Here the CDR3 reads CASRAGFETFRYSNQPQHF. The CDR3 DNA sequence: TGCGCCAGCAGGGCGGGGTTCGAGACCTTCCGTTATAGCAATCAGCCCCAGCATTTT.

Concerning this clone itself: Within the sample, other DNA sequences also encode this same CDR3. The J gene is TRBJ1-5, the V gene TRBV6-6; the D gene is possibly TRBD1 (5 bases). Germline V gives CDR1 MNHNY, CDR2 SVGAGI (reference sequence). CDR3 length: 14 amino acids. V gave up 2 bases and J gave up 6 bases, with 11 bases separating them. The CDR3 sequence is CASSYGQGGQPQHF. The CDR3 nucleotides are TGTGCCAGCAGTTACGGCCAGGGCGGTCAGCCCCAGCATTTT.

This clone appeared a single time. This chain uses TRBV7-2 with TRBJ1-1; tentatively, D is TRBD1 (5 bases). The CDR3 contains 13 residues. From germline, CDR1 is SGHTA and CDR2 FQGNSA. V was trimmed by 5 bases and J by 5 bases, leaving 12 bases between them. For the CDR3, the DNA is TGTGCCAGCAGCAGATGGGGGGGGACTGAAGCTTTCTTT. This gives the protein CASSRWGGTEAFF.

This clone was recorded a few times. The genes are TRBV2 and TRBJ2-7, with 7 bases that match TRBD2. Trimming at V came to 8 bases and at J to 2 bases, leaving 3 bases not matched to a gene. The CDR3 totals 12 residues. Looked up from germline, CDR1 is SNHLY and CDR2 is FYNNEI. The CDR3 region has the DNA TGTGCCAGCGCAGGGAGGGCCTACGAGCAGTACTTC. Protein sequence: CASAGRAYEQYF.

This chain uses TRBV11-2 with TRBJ1-1; perhaps TRBD1 as D (5 bases). CDR3 length: 18 residues. Germline V gene data show CDR1 as SGHAT and CDR2 as FQNNGV. Trimming took 5 bases from V and 0 from J, leaving 22 bases between them. The CDR3 DNA is TGTGCCAGCAGCCCCCAAGTTTGGGGGACTGGTATGAACACTGAAGCTTTCTTT. Encoded protein: CASSPQVWGTGMNTEAFF.

V usage is TRBV7-9 and J usage is TRBJ2-5; 7 bases line up with TRBD1. The CDR3 is made up of 14 amino acids. The germline V gene has CDR1 SEHNR and CDR2 FQNEAQ (reference sequence). Trimming took 3 bases from V and 3 from J; bases not matched to a gene: 4. This chain's CDR3 is CASSFITGEETQYF. The CDR3 bases are TGTGCCAGCAGCTTCATAACAGGGGAAGAGACCCAGTACTTC.

This clone came up a few times. The V and J genes are TRBV9 and TRBJ2-5; D might be TRBD1 (6 bases). The better agreement between TRBJ2-7 and the DNA end casts doubt on the J call. The CDR3 runs to 14 residues. The V gene's germline CDR1 is SGDLS and CDR2 YYNGEE. For the CDR3, the DNA is TGTGCCAGCAGCGCCGGGACACCCTCCTACGAGCAGTACTTC. Translating gives CASSAGTPSYEQYF.

The chain employs TRBV14 and TRBJ2-7; 10 nucleotides agree with TRBD1. Trimming took 4 bases from V and 3 from J; bases not matched to a gene: 6. There are 15 residues in the CDR3. Per germline, CDR1 SGHDN and CDR2 FVKESK. CDR3 bases: TGTGCCAGCAGCCCGGGACAGGGGATTAACTACGAGCAGTACTTC. Translating gives CASSPGQGINYEQYF.

This chain uses TRBV10-1 with TRBJ2-2; D might be TRBD2 (6 bases). CDR1 is WNHNN, CDR2 SYGVQD, per germline (reference sequence). V lost 5 bases and J 3 bases, leaving 25 bases between the germline ends. The CDR3 covers 19 residues. CDR3 sequence (DNA): TGCGCCAGCAGTCGAGGAGGCGATTGGGGGGAAGAGGACACCGGGGAGCTGTTTTTT. It yields the protein CASSRGGDWGEEDTGELFF.

This chain connects TRBV27 to TRBJ1-2, with D unclear. Trimming took off 4 bases at V and 3 bases at J, with 15 bases between the two ends. The CDR3 totals 15 residues. The germline CDR1 and CDR2 sequences are MNHEY and SMNVEV (reference sequence). CDR3 coding DNA: TGTGCCAGCAGTTCGAGGGTTGCTGACGACTATGGCTACACCTTC. This sequence encodes CASSSRVADDYGYTF.

The V and J genes are TRBV18 and TRBJ1-1; D gene unclear. The CDR3 runs to 15 residues. The V and J ends lost 0 bases and 5 bases respectively, with 13 bases between them. Germline V CDR1 and CDR2: KGHSH, LQKENI. For the CDR3, the DNA is TGTGCCAGCTCACCACCTGTACAGATGCAAACTGAAGCTTTCTTT. Translated, it gives CASSPPVQMQTEAFF.

CDR3 bases: TGCGCCAGCAGCTGGGGCCGGGGGAACGAGCAGTACTTC. This translates into CASSWGRGNEQYF. The chain has TRBV5-1 and TRBJ2-5; TRBD2 is a possible D gene (6 bases). The J call may be wrong; the DNA end is better matched by TRBJ2-7. Germline CDR1 reads SGHRS; CDR2 reads YFSETQ. The CDR3 loop spans 13 amino acids.

In its sample, this clone was seen a few times. The chain employs TRBV5-1 and TRBJ2-6; 7 nucleotides align to TRBD2. CDR1 is SGHRS and CDR2 is YFSETQ in the germline V gene. This CDR3 is 15 amino acids long. V lost 6 bases and J lost 1; bases outside the gene matches: 4. In DNA, the CDR3 is TGCGCCAGCAACGGCGGGGGTTCTGGGGCCAACGTCCTGACTTTC. Translated, it gives CASNGGGSGANVLTF.

This clone was observed a handful of times. The J gene is TRBJ2-2, the V gene TRBV7-3; 7 positions match TRBD1. J was trimmed by 6 bases and V by 4 bases; bases with no gene match: 2. The CDR3 is made up of 13 amino acids. CDR1 is SGHTA and CDR2 is FQGTGA in the germline V gene. The CDR3, as DNA: TGTGCCAGCAGCTCCACAGGGGCCGGGGAGCTGTTTTTT. Its translation is CASSSTGAGELFF.

The chain's CDR3 is CASSPGQGMVETQYF. The CDR3 nucleotides are TGTGCCAGCAGTCCTGGACAGGGGATGGTAGAGACCCAGTACTTC. V gene TRBV14 combines with J gene TRBJ2-5; 9 bases fit TRBD1. In germline, CDR1 is SGHDN, CDR2 FVKESK. V gave up 6 bases and J gave up 4 bases; unmatched junction bases: 9. This CDR3 spans 15 amino acids.

Remarks on this clone: At one end the junction does not follow the germline gene, possibly because of a read error. The chain combines TRBV7-9 with TRBJ2-7; 8 nucleotides line up with TRBD1. The CDR3 covers 15 residues. Germline V gene lookup returns CDR1 SEHNR and CDR2 FQNEAQ (reference sequence). The CDR3 bases are TGTTCCAGCAGTATCAGGACAGGGTCGGGCTACGAGCAGTACTTC. Encoded protein: CSSSIRTGSGYEQYF.

Comment on this clone: A read error may be the cause here, since a much bigger clone is one base away. The chain links TRBV5-1 to TRBJ2-7; D might be TRBD1 (6 bases). Germline-derived CDR1 and CDR2 are SGHRS and YFSETQ. This CDR3 has 13 residues. With 3 bases removed from V and 3 bases from J, the gap between germline ends came to 10 bases. The CDR3 coding sequence is TGCGCCAGCAGCTGGGACAAAGGCTACGAGCAGTACTTC. Translated, it gives CASSWDKGYEQYF.

This clone was detected only once. The chain carries TRBV9 and TRBJ2-4; 9 bases agree with TRBD2. The CDR3 is 16 amino acids. After removal of 0 bases from V and 1 base from J, the junction contained 2 bases not matched to a gene. Germline V gene sequence: CDR1 SGDLS, CDR2 YYNGEE. As DNA, the CDR3 is TGTGCCAGCAGCGTAGGAGGACTAGCGGCCAAAAACATTCAGTACTTC. Residues: CASSVGGLAAKNIQYF.

This clone was observed a single time. The chain is built from TRBV5-6 and TRBJ2-5; no clear D gene. Trimming stripped 0 bases from V and 0 bases from J, with 15 bases between. Germline V lookup: CDR1 SGHDT, CDR2 YYEEEE. The CDR3 contains 17 residues. The CDR3 DNA is TGTGCCAGCAGCTTGGCTAGTTTTCGGCAGTACCAAGAGACCCAGTACTTC. This translates into CASSLASFRQYQETQYF.

This clone was detected only a few times. The J gene is TRBJ1-4, the V gene TRBV5-1; tentative D call: TRBD1 (6 bases). V was trimmed by 1 base and J by 3 bases, leaving 16 bases between them. The CDR3 length is 17 residues. CDR1 is SGHRS and CDR2 is YFSETQ in the germline V gene. The CDR3 coding sequence is TGCGCCAGCAGCTTGTACCCTCTGGACAGAGCTAATGAAAAACTGTTTTTT. Translation: CASSLYPLDRANEKLFF.